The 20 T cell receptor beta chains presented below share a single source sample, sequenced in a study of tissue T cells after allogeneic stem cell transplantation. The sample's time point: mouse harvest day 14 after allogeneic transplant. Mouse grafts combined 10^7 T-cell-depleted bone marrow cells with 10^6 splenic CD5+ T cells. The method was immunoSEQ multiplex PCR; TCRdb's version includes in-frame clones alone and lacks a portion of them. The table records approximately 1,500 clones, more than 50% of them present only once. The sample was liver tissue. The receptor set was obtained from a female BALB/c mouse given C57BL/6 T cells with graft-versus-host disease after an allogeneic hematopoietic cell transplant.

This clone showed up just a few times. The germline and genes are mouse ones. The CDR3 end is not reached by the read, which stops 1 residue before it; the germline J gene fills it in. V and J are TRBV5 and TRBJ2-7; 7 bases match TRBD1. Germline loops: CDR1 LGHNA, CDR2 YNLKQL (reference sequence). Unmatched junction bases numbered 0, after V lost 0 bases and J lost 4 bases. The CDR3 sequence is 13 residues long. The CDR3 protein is CASSQEGQYEQYF. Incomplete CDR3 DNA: TGTGCCAGCAGCCAAGAGGGACAGTATGAACAGTAC.

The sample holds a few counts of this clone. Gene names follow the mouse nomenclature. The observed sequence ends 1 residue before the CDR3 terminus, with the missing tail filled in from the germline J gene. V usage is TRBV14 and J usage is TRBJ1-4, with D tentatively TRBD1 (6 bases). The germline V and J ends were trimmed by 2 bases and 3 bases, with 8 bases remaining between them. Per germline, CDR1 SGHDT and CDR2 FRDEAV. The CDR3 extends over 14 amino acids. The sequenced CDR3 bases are TGTGCCAGCAGTTTGAGGGGGGCCAACGAAAGATTATTT. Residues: CASSLRGANERLF. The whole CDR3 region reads CASSLRGANERLFF.

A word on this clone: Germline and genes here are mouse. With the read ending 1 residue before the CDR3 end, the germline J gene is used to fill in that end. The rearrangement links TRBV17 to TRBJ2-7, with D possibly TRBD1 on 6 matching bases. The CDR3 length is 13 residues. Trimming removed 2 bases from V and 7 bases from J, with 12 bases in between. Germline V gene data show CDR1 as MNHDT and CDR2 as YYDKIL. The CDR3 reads CASSRQGKGEQYF. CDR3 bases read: TGTGCTAGCAGTAGACAGGGGAAGGGGGAACAGTAC.

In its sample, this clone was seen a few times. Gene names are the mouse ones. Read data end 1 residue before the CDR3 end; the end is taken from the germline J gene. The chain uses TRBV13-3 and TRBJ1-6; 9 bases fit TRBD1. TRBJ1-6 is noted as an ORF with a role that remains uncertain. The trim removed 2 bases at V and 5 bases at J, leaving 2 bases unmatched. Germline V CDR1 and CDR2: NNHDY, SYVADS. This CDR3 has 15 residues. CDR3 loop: CASSEGDRDNSPLYF. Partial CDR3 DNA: TGTGCCAGCAGTGAAGGGGACAGGGATAATTCGCCCCTCTAC.

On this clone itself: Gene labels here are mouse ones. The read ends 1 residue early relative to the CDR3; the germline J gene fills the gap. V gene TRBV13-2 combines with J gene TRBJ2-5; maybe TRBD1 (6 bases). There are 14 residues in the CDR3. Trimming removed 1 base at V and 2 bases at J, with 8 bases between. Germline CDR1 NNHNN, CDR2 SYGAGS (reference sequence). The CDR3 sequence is CASGDPTGQDTQYF. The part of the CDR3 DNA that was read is TGTGCCAGCGGTGATCCGACAGGCCAAGACACCCAGTAC.

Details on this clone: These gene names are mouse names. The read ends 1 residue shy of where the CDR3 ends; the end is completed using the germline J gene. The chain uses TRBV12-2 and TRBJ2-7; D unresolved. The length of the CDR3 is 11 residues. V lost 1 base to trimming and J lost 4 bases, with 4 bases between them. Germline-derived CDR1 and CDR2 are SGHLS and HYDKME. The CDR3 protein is CASSLTYEQYF. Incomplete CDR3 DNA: TGTGCCAGCTCTCTGACTTATGAACAGTAC.

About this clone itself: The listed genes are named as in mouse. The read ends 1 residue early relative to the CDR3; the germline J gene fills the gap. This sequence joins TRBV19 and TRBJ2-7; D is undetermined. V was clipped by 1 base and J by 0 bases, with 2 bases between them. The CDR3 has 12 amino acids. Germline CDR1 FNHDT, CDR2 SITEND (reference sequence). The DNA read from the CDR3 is TGTGCCAGCAGTATACTCTCCTATGAACAGTAC. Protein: CASSILSYEQY. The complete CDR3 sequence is CASSILSYEQYF.

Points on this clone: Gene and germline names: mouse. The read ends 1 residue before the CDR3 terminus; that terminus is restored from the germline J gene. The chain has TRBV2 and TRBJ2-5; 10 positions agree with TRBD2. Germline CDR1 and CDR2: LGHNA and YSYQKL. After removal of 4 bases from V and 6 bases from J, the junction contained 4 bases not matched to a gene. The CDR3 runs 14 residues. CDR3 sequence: CASSPPGLGDTQYF. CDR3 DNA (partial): TGTGCCAGCAGCCCTCCGGGACTGGGGGACACCCAGTAC.

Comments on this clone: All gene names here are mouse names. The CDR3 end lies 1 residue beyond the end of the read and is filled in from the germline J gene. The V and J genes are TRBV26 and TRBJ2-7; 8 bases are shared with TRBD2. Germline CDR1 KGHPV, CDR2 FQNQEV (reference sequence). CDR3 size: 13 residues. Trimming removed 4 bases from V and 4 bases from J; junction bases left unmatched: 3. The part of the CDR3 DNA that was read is TGTGCCAGCAGTCATGACTGGGGTTATGAACAGTAC. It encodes CASSHDWGYEQY. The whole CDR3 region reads CASSHDWGYEQYF.

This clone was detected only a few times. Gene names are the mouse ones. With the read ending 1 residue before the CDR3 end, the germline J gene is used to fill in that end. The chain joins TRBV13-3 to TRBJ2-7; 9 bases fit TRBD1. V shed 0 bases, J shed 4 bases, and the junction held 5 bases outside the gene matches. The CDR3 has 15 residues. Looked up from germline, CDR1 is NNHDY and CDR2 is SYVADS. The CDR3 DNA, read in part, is TGTGCCAGCAGTGATGCGAGACAGGGGGTTTATGAACAGTAC. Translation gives CASSDARQGVYEQY. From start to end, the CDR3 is CASSDARQGVYEQYF.

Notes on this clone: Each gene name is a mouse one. CDR3 amino acids: CASSLGSEDYEQYF. CDR3 DNA, as far as it was read: TGTGCCAGCAGCTTAGGGTCAGAAGACTATGAACAGTAC. The chain couples TRBV3 to TRBJ2-7; D gene unclear. The CDR3 end is not reached by the read, which stops 1 residue before it; the germline J gene fills it in. CDR3 length: 14 residues. Trimming removed 1 base at V and 3 bases at J, with 10 bases between. Germline loops: CDR1 SNHLY, CDR2 FYNGKV (reference sequence).

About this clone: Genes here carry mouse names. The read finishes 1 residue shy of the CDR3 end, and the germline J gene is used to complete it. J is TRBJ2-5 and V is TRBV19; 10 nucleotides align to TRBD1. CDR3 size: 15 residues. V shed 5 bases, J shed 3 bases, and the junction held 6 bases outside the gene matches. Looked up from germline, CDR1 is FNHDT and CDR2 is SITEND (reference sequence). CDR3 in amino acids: CASSPPGQGQDTQYF. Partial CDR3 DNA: TGTGCCAGCAGCCCTCCGGGACAGGGGCAAGACACCCAGTAC.

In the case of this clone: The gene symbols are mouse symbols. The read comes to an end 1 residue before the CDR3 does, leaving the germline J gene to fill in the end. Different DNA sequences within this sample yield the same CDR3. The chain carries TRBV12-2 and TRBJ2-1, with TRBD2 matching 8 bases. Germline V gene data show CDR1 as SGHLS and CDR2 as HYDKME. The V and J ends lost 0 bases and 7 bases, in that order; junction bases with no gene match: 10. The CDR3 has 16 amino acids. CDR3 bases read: TGTGCCAGCTCTCTCGGGCGGGGGGGGCGCGGAGCTGAGCAGTTC. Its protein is CASSLGRGGRGAEQF. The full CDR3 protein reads CASSLGRGGRGAEQFF.

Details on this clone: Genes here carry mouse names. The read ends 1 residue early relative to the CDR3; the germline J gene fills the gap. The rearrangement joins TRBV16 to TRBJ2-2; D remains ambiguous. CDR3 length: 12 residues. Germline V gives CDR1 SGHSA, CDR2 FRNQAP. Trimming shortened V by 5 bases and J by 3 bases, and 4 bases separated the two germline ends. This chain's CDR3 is CASSPHTGQLYF. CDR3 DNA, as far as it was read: TGTGCAAGCAGCCCTCACACCGGGCAGCTCTAC.

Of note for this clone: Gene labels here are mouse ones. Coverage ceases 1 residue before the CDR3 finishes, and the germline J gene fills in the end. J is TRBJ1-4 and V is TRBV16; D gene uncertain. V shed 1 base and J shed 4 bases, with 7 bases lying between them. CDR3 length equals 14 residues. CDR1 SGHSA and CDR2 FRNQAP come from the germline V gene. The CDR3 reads CASSLVRVNERLFF. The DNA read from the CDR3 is TGTGCAAGCAGCTTAGTCCGGGTCAACGAAAGATTATTT.

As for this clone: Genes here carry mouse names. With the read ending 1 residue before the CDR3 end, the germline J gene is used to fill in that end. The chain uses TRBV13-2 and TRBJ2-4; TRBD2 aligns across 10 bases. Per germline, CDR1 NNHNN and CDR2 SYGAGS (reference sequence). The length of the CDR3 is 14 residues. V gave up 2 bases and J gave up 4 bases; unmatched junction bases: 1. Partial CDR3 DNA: TGTGCCAGCGGTGAGACTGGGGGGAAAAACACCTTGTAC. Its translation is CASGETGGKNTLY. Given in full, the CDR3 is CASGETGGKNTLYF.

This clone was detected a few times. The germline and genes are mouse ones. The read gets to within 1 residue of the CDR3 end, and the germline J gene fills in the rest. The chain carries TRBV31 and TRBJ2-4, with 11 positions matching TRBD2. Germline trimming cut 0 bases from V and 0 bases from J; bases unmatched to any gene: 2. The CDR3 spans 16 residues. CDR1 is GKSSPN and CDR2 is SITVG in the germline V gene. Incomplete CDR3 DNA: TGTGCCTGGAGTCTAGGGACTGGGGGTAGTCAAAACACCTTGTAC. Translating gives CAWSLGTGGSQNTLY. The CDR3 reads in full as CAWSLGTGGSQNTLYF.

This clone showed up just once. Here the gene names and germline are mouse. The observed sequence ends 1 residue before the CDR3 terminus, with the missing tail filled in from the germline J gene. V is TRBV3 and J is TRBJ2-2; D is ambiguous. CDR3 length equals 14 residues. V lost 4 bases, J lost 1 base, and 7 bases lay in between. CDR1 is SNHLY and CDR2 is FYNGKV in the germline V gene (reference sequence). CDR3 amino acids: CASSSTINTGQLYF. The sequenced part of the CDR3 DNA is TGTGCCAGCAGCTCGACGATAAACACCGGGCAGCTCTAC. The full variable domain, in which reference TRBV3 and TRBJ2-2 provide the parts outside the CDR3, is GPKVLQIPSHQIIDMGQMVTLNCDPVSNHLYFYWYKQILGQQMEFLVNFYNGKVMEKSKLFKDQFSVERPDGSYFTLKIQPTALEDSAVYFCASSSTINTGQLYFGEGSKLTVL.

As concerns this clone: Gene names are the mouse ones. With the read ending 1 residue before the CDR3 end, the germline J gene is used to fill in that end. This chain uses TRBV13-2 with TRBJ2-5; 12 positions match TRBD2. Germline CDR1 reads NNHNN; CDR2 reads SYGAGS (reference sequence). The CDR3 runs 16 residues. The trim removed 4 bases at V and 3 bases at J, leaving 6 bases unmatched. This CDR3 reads CASGRDWGGGQDTQYF. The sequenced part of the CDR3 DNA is TGTGCCAGCGGTCGAGACTGGGGGGGCGGACAAGACACCCAGTAC.

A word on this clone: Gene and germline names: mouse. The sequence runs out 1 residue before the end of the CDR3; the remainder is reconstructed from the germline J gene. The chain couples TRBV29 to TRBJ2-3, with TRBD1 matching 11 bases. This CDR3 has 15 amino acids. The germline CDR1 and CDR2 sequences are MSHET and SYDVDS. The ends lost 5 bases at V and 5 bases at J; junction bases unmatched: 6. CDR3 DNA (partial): TGTGCTAGCAGTCCGGGGGGACAGGGGGGAGAAACGCTGTAT. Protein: CASSPGGQGGETLY. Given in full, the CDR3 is CASSPGGQGGETLYF.